Following are 30 T cell receptor beta chains from one sample sequenced in a study of cytomegalovirus exposure and HLA in healthy donors. Sequencing was performed with immunoSEQ multiplex PCR; in TCRdb, only in-frame clones are kept and a portion is missing. The table has under 150,000 clones, around 88% seen once; the top ten hold approximately 7.5%. The sample taken for sequencing was PBMCs. The receptors come from a woman aged 18-35 years in good health and CMV-seropositive.

The chain has TRBV11-2 and TRBJ2-3; 11 bases line up with TRBD2. V lost 4 bases and J lost 2; bases outside the gene matches: 2. The CDR3 runs 15 residues. CDR1 and CDR2 from the germline V gene are SGHAT and FQNNGV. The CDR3 loop is CASSSGLAVTDTQYF. The CDR3 DNA follows: TGTGCCAGCAGCTCGGGACTAGCGGTCACAGATACGCAGTATTTT. The variable domain in full, with the rest retrieved from reference TRBV11-2 and TRBJ2-3, is EAGVAQSPRYKIIEKRQSVAFWCNPISGHATLYWYQQILGQGPKLLIQFQNNGVVDDSQLPKDRFSAERLKGVDSTLKIQPAKLEDSAVYLCASSSGLAVTDTQYFGPGTRLTVL.

This clone was recorded once. J is TRBJ2-5 and V is TRBV9; possible D gene TRBD1, 6 bases. Per the germline V gene, CDR1 is SGDLS and CDR2 is YYNGEE. Trimming stripped 2 bases from V and 5 bases from J, with 19 bases between. The CDR3 contains 16 residues. CDR3 DNA: TGTGCCAGCAGCGTTAGCCAGGGGACCCTTGGGGAGACCCAGTACTTC. It translates to CASSVSQGTLGETQYF.

This rearrangement joins TRBV11-3 to TRBJ2-1; D uncertain. CDR1 is SGHNT and CDR2 is YENEEA in the germline V gene. V was clipped by 5 bases and J by 10 bases, with 15 bases between them. The CDR3 loop spans 13 amino acids. The CDR3 sequence: CASSQRPDGEQFF. The CDR3 DNA sequence: TGTGCCAGCAGCCAGCGCCCCGATGGAGAGCAGTTCTTC. The variable domain in full, completed from reference TRBV11-3 and TRBJ2-1, reads EAGVVQSPRYKIIEKKQPVAFWCNPISGHNTLYWYLQNLGQGPELLIRYENEEAVDDSQLPKDRFSAERLKGVDSTLKIQPAELGDSAVYLCASSQRPDGEQFFGPGTRLTVL.

This rearrangement joins TRBV11-2 to TRBJ2-1, with D possibly being TRBD2 (5 bases). The CDR3 extends over 17 amino acids. The V end lost 4 bases, the J end lost 4 bases, and 20 bases lay between the germline ends. Germline-derived CDR1 and CDR2 are SGHAT and FQNNGV. The CDR3 DNA reads as TGTGCCAGCAGCTCACTCGGCGGGCCCTCAAGGTACAATGAGCAGTTCTTC. The encoded protein is CASSSLGGPSRYNEQFF. The full variable domain, completed using reference TRBV11-2 and TRBJ2-1, is EAGVAQSPRYKIIEKRQSVAFWCNPISGHATLYWYQQILGQGPKLLIQFQNNGVVDDSQLPKDRFSAERLKGVDSTLKIQPAKLEDSAVYLCASSSLGGPSRYNEQFFGPGTRLTVL.

The CDR3 DNA is TGTGCCAGCAGTTATACGGGACAGATGAACACTGAAGCTTTCTTT. Translated: CASSYTGQMNTEAFF. J is TRBJ1-1 and V is TRBV4-2, with 7 bases matching TRBD1. The CDR3 has 15 residues. CDR1 and CDR2 (germline): LGHNA, YNFKEQ. After removal of 6 bases from V and 0 bases from J, the junction contained 7 bases not matched to a gene.

J is TRBJ1-1 and V is TRBV29-1; D is unclear. Trimming shortened V by 4 bases and J by 5 bases, and 8 bases separated the two germline ends. This CDR3 region has 11 residues. Germline loops: CDR1 SQVTM, CDR2 ANQGSEA. The CDR3 region is CSVARSTEAFF. CDR3 sequence (DNA): TGCAGCGTTGCTAGGTCGACTGAAGCTTTCTTT.

This chain joins TRBV28 and TRBJ2-4; D call uncertain. The CDR3 is 16 amino acids. The V and J ends lost 6 bases and 4 bases respectively, with 19 bases between them. The germline gives CDR1 MDHEN, CDR2 SYDVKM. The CDR3: CASRSPDLRSKNIQYF. In DNA form, the CDR3 reads TGTGCCAGCAGATCCCCCGACTTGCGGTCAAAAAACATTCAGTACTTC.

V is TRBV10-3 and J is TRBJ1-3, with 8 bases fitting TRBD1. In germline, CDR1 is ENHRY, CDR2 SYGVKD. After removal of 7 bases from V and 4 bases from J, the junction contained 6 bases not matched to a gene. The CDR3 is 14 residues long. The CDR3 loop is CAITADRGGNTIYF. DNA for the CDR3: TGTGCCATCACCGCAGACAGGGGAGGAAACACCATATATTTT.

The chain carries TRBV27 and TRBJ2-3; D ambiguous. V was cut by 3 bases and J by 0 bases, with 13 bases left in between. This CDR3 is 16 amino acids long. Germline-derived CDR1 and CDR2 are MNHEY and SMNVEV (reference sequence). The CDR3 spells CASSFSRKTSTDTQYF. DNA for the CDR3: TGTGCCAGCAGTTTCTCTAGGAAGACTAGCACAGATACGCAGTATTTT.

The J gene is TRBJ2-2, the V gene TRBV19, with 9 bases matching TRBD1. Germline CDR1 LNHDA, CDR2 SQIVND (reference sequence). CDR3 length: 14 amino acids. V lost 4 bases to trimming and J lost 6 bases; unmatched junction nucleotides: 3. The CDR3 here is CASSTNRGPGELFF. For the CDR3, the DNA is TGTGCCAGTAGTACCAACAGGGGGCCCGGGGAGCTGTTTTTT.

This chain links TRBV28 with TRBJ1-2, with 8 nucleotides matching TRBD1. Germline-derived CDR1 and CDR2 are MDHEN and SYDVKM. V gave up 3 bases and J gave up 3 bases; unmatched junction bases: 9. The CDR3 contains 16 residues. The CDR3 region is CASSFSDRVLHYGYTF. CDR3 DNA: TGTGCCAGCAGTTTTTCGGACAGGGTATTACACTATGGCTACACCTTC.

The chain uses TRBV7-9 and TRBJ1-2, with TRBD1 as a possible D gene (6 bases). V shed 3 bases and J shed 4 bases, with 9 bases lying between them. The CDR3 totals 13 residues. CDR1 and CDR2 (germline): SEHNR, FQNEAQ (reference sequence). Here the CDR3 DNA reads TGTGCCAGCAGCTTCTCGACAGGCTATGGCTACACCTTC. Residues: CASSFSTGYGYTF.

This chain links TRBV5-6 with TRBJ2-3, with TRBD1 matching 9 bases. The V gene end was trimmed by 1 base and the J gene end by 7 bases; junction bases not matched to a gene: 10. The germline gives CDR1 SGHDT, CDR2 YYEEEE. There are 16 residues in the CDR3. The CDR3: CASSLFPQGARYTQYF. The CDR3 bases are TGTGCCAGCAGCTTGTTCCCACAGGGGGCGCGGTATACGCAGTATTTT.

V usage is TRBV19 and J usage is TRBJ2-7; TRBD1 agrees at 10 bases. J lost 1 base, V lost 9 bases, and 3 bases had no gene match. Germline V lookup: CDR1 LNHDA, CDR2 SQIVND (reference sequence). The CDR3 loop spans 13 amino acids. The DNA of the CDR3 is TGTGCCAGCCGGGACAGGGGATCCTACGAGCAGTACTTC. This gives the protein CASRDRGSYEQYF.

The chain is built from TRBV7-8 and TRBJ2-1; the match to TRBD2 covers 8 bases. The germline CDR1 and CDR2 sequences are SGHVS and FQNEAQ. The J segment lost 7 bases and the V segment lost 5 bases, leaving 10 bases of the junction unmatched. The CDR3 spans 15 residues. The CDR3, as DNA: TGTGCCAGCAGCCCCCGGGGGGGCTTCGGGAATGAGCAGTTCTTC. Protein: CASSPRGGFGNEQFF.

This clone came up once. The chain combines TRBV25-1 with TRBJ2-1, with 9 bases matching TRBD1. The germline CDR1 and CDR2 sequences are MGHDK and SYGVNS. J gave up 8 bases and V 5 bases, and 16 bases lay outside the gene matches. The CDR3 spans 17 residues. This CDR3 reads CASSPNAGTGYRDEQFF. The CDR3 DNA reads as TGTGCCAGCAGTCCGAACGCCGGGACAGGGTATCGGGATGAGCAGTTCTTC.

V and J are TRBV18 and TRBJ1-1; D not resolved. V lost 6 bases to trimming and J lost 1 base, with 9 bases between them. CDR1 and CDR2 (germline): KGHSH, LQKENI. There are 13 residues in the CDR3. CDR3 DNA: TGTGCCAGCTCCCTACAGAGGAACACTGAAGCTTTCTTT. Translating it yields CASSLQRNTEAFF.

A single count supports this clone. The genes are TRBV30 and TRBJ2-7, with a weak D call TRBD1 (6 bases). Germline CDR1 and CDR2: GTSNPN and SVGIG (reference sequence). Between the trimmed V and J ends, which lost 4 bases and 8 bases, there was a span of 21 bases. The CDR3 spans 14 residues. CDR3 in DNA: TGTGCCTGGAATTGGATTACCACAGGGTCAAAGCAGTACTTC. This translates into CAWNWITTGSKQYF.

The chain carries TRBV5-1 and TRBJ1-2; TRBD1 aligns across 9 bases. Germline V gives CDR1 SGHRS, CDR2 YFSETQ. The V gene end was trimmed by 4 bases and the J gene end by 4 bases; junction bases not matched to a gene: 5. The CDR3 runs to 14 residues. CDR3 sequence: CASSGDRVAYGYTF. The DNA for the CDR3 is TGCGCCAGCAGCGGGGACAGGGTAGCCTATGGCTACACCTTC.

The chain uses TRBV7-8 and TRBJ2-3; D may be TRBD1 (5 bases). The CDR3 extends over 15 amino acids. Germline V gene data show CDR1 as SGHVS and CDR2 as FQNEAQ. Trimming left V 5 bases short and J 4 bases short, with 16 bases between. The CDR3 protein is CASSPVRDRADTQYF. In nucleotides, the CDR3 is TGTGCCAGCAGCCCAGTCAGGGATCGGGCAGATACGCAGTATTTT.

The rearrangement joins TRBV28 to TRBJ1-6, with TRBD1 matching 8 bases. This CDR3 contains 15 residues. V dropped 5 bases and J dropped 8; count of bases not matched to a gene: 8. Germline CDR1 and CDR2: MDHEN and SYDVKM. The CDR3 region has the DNA TGTGCCAGCAGTCTCTGGACAGGGTGGGATTCACCCCTCCACTTT. Translating gives CASSLWTGWDSPLHF.

The J gene is TRBJ2-7, the V gene TRBV15, with D possibly being TRBD1 (6 bases). CDR1 and CDR2 (germline): LNHNV, YYDKDF (reference sequence). The CDR3 runs 13 residues. The V gene lost 9 bases and the J gene lost 5 bases, with 17 bases spanning the gap. The CDR3 loop is CATEDTGINEQYF. The CDR3 DNA reads as TGTGCCACAGAGGATACAGGGATTAACGAGCAGTACTTC.

The chain couples TRBV28 to TRBJ2-1, with 8 bases identical to TRBD1. With V trimmed by 6 bases and J by 0 bases, 19 bases remained unmatched. The CDR3 is made up of 20 amino acids. The germline CDR1 and CDR2 sequences are MDHEN and SYDVKM. For the CDR3, the DNA is TGTGCCAGCAGCAGCCTTGGGACAGGTCCCCACGAAAGCTCCTACAATGAGCAGTTCTTC. It yields the protein CASSSLGTGPHESSYNEQFF.

This clone was seen just once. The chain links TRBV28 to TRBJ2-1, with 8 bases lining up with TRBD1. J lost 5 bases, V lost 5 bases, and 5 bases had no gene match. The germline CDR1 and CDR2 sequences are MDHEN and SYDVKM. The CDR3 covers 14 residues. The CDR3 sequence: CASSGGTGNNEQFF. The DNA of the CDR3 is TGTGCCAGCAGTGGCGGGACAGGAAACAATGAGCAGTTCTTC. The entire variable domain, with the rest obtained from reference TRBV28 and TRBJ2-1, is as follows: DVKVTQSSRYLVKRTGEKVFLECVQDMDHENMFWYRQDPGLGLRLIYFSYDVKMKEKGDIPEGYSVSREKKERFSLILESASTNQTSMYLCASSGGTGNNEQFFGPGTRLTVL.

The V gene is TRBV7-2, the J gene TRBJ2-4; no clear D gene. The V gene's germline CDR1 is SGHTA and CDR2 FQGNSA. The CDR3 contains 15 residues. Trimming removed 5 bases from V and 0 bases from J, with 11 bases in between. The CDR3 reads CASSPRNLAKNIQYF. The CDR3 region has the DNA TGTGCCAGCAGCCCCAGGAATCTAGCCAAAAACATTCAGTACTTC.

This chain connects TRBV5-1 to TRBJ2-7, with 8 bases lining up with TRBD2. After removal of 0 bases from V and 2 bases from J, the junction contained 22 bases not matched to a gene. CDR3 length: 21 amino acids. CDR1 SGHRS and CDR2 YFSETQ come from the germline V gene. This chain's CDR3 is CASSLAPGTRGKRGLTYEQYF. In DNA form, the CDR3 reads TGCGCCAGCAGCTTGGCCCCCGGAACGAGGGGGAAGCGGGGGCTCACCTACGAGCAGTACTTC.

This clone was seen once. V gene TRBV2 combines with J gene TRBJ2-2; 14 bases are a match to TRBD2. Germline assignment: CDR1 SNHLY and CDR2 FYNNEI. This CDR3 is built from 16 residues. Trimming took 6 bases from V and 6 from J; bases not matched to a gene: 6. The DNA for the CDR3 is TGTGCCAGCAGGGAGGGACTAGCGGGAGTGCCCGGGGAGCTGTTTTTT. This sequence encodes CASREGLAGVPGELFF.

The V call is TRBV7-8, the J call TRBJ1-6; 8 bases are shared with TRBD1. CDR1 and CDR2 from the germline V gene are SGHVS and FQNEAQ. J gave up 10 bases and V 3 bases, and 5 bases lay outside the gene matches. The CDR3 has 14 residues. The CDR3: CASSFQGANSPLHF. CDR3 in DNA: TGTGCCAGCAGCTTTCAGGGGGCGAACTCACCCCTCCACTTT. Full variable domain (remainder filled in from reference TRBV7-8 and TRBJ1-6): GAGVSQSPRYKVAKRGQDVALRCDPISGHVSLFWYQQALGQGPEFLTYFQNEAQLDKSGLPSDRFFAERPEGSVSTLKIQRTQQEDSAVYLCASSFQGANSPLHFGNGTRLTVT.

This chain connects TRBV9 to TRBJ1-1; D gene uncertain. The CDR3 totals 12 residues. Trimming shortened V by 0 bases and J by 10 bases, and 10 bases separated the two germline ends. Germline-derived CDR1 and CDR2 are SGDLS and YYNGEE. CDR3 sequence (DNA): TGTGCCAGCAGCGTAGCAGGTCGTCGAGCTTTCTTT. Its translation: CASSVAGRRAFF.

This chain uses TRBV5-1 with TRBJ1-4; 12 bases map to TRBD1. The V segment lost 4 bases and the J segment 8 bases; nucleotides outside the gene matches: 6. CDR3 length equals 15 residues. Looked up from germline, CDR1 is SGHRS and CDR2 is YFSETQ. As DNA, the CDR3 is TGCGCCAGCAGCGGGGGACAGGGGGCCGGGGAAAAACTGTTTTTT. This sequence encodes CASSGGQGAGEKLFF.